A single sample gave rise to the 6 T cell receptor beta chains below, sequenced in a study of blood T cell repertoires in COVID-19. Assay: immunoSEQ multiplex PCR; the TCRdb copy retains only in-frame clones and omits some. The sample includes 220,000 or so clones, about 86% seen only once; the top ten take about a tenth. The sample was peripheral blood. The source of these receptors is a woman between 45 and 60 years old with COVID-19, enrolled during active disease.

This chain connects TRBV7-2 to TRBJ2-7; D gene ambiguous. Deletions cut 5 bases from V and 2 bases from J, with 16 bases between. The germline gives CDR1 SGHTA, CDR2 FQGNSA. The CDR3 loop spans 15 amino acids. The CDR3, as DNA: TGTGCCAGCAGCATAGTTCCACTACCTACCTACGAGCAGTACTTC. It yields the protein CASSIVPLPTYEQYF.

CDR3 region: CASSRGSPTGELFF. DNA of the CDR3: TGTGCCAGCAGTCGGGGTTCTCCTACCGGGGAGCTGTTTTTT. V is TRBV6-2 or TRBV6-3 and J is TRBJ2-2, with D possibly TRBD2 on 5 matching bases. Germline CDR1 and CDR2: MNHEY and SVGEGT. The CDR3 spans 14 residues. The V end lost 5 bases, the J end lost 5 bases, and 12 bases lay between the germline ends.

J is TRBJ2-1 and V is TRBV7-2, with 10 positions matching TRBD1. Germline V CDR1 and CDR2: SGHTA, FQGNSA. The CDR3 extends over 14 amino acids. Trimming at V came to 9 bases and at J to 5 bases, leaving 7 bases not matched to a gene. The CDR3 spells CASMTGGTHNEQFF. CDR3 sequence (DNA): TGTGCCAGTATGACAGGGGGCACACACAATGAGCAGTTCTTC. Based on the CDR3 plus reference TRBV7-2 and TRBJ2-1, the full variable domain is GAGVSQSPSNKVTEKGKDVELRCDPISGHTALYWYRQSLGQGLEFLIYFQGNSAPDKSGLPSDRFSAERTGGSVSTLTIQRTQQEDSAVYLCASMTGGTHNEQFFGPGTRLTVL.

The CDR3: CASSQVKGATSGARSIQYF. The CDR3 bases are TGCGCCAGCAGCCAAGTAAAAGGGGCCACTAGCGGGGCCCGGTCCATTCAGTACTTC. The V call is TRBV4-1, the J call TRBJ2-4; 10 bases align to TRBD2. After removal of 1 base from V and 9 bases from J, the junction contained 18 bases not matched to a gene. The V gene's germline CDR1 is MGHRA and CDR2 YSYEKL. The CDR3 contains 19 residues.

V is TRBV28 and J is TRBJ2-1; a possible D gene is TRBD2 (5 bases). With 7 bases removed from V and 4 bases from J, the gap between germline ends came to 11 bases. In germline, CDR1 is MDHEN, CDR2 SYDVKM. The CDR3 has 13 residues. Written as DNA, the CDR3 is TGTGCCAGCAAACCCGGACTTTACAATGAGCAGTTCTTC. Its translation: CASKPGLYNEQFF.

The V gene is TRBV4-1, the J gene TRBJ2-7; 10 nucleotides align to TRBD2. The trim removed 4 bases at V and 2 bases at J, leaving 8 bases unmatched. Per the germline V gene, CDR1 is MGHRA and CDR2 is YSYEKL. The CDR3 length is 16 residues. For the CDR3, the DNA is TGCGCCAGCAGCCCTAACGGACTAGCGGCTCCCTACGAGCAGTACTTC. Encoded protein: CASSPNGLAAPYEQYF.